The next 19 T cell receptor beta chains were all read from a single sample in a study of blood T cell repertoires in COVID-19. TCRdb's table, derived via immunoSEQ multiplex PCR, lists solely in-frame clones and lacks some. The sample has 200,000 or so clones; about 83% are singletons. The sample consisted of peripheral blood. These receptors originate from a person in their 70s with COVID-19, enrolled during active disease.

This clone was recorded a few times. The DNA of the CDR3 is TGTGCCAGCAGCTTAGCGGGAGCGAACACTGAAGCTTTCTTT. As protein: CASSLAGANTEAFF. The chain links TRBV7-8 to TRBJ1-1; D is unclear. V lost 0 bases, J lost 1 base, and 6 bases lay in between. The CDR3 is 14 amino acids. Germline CDR1 SGHVS, CDR2 FQNEAQ.

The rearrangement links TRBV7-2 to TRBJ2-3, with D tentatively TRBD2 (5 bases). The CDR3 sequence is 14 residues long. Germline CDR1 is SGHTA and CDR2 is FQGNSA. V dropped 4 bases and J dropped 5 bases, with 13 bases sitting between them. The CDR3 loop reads CASSSRRFGDTQYF. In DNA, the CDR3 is TGTGCCAGCAGCTCTCGGAGGTTTGGAGATACGCAGTATTTT. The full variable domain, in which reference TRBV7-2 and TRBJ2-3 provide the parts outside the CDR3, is GAGVSQSPSNKVTEKGKDVELRCDPISGHTALYWYRQSLGQGLEFLIYFQGNSAPDKSGLPSDRFSAERTGGSVSTLTIQRTQQEDSAVYLCASSSRRFGDTQYFGPGTRLTVL.

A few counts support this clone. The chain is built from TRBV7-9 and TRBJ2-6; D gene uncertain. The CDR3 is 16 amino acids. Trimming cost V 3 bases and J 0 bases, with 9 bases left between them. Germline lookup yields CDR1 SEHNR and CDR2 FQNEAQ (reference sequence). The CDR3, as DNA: TGTGCCAGCAGCTTCGTTTCCAGCTCTGGGGCCAACGTCCTGACTTTC. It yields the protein CASSFVSSSGANVLTF.

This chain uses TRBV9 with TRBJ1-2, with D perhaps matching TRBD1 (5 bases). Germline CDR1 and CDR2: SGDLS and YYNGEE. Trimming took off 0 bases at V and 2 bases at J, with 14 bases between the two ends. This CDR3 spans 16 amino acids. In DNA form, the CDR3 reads TGTGCCAGCAGCGTAGCTCCTGGGTCAGGGAACTATGGCTACACCTTC. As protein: CASSVAPGSGNYGYTF.

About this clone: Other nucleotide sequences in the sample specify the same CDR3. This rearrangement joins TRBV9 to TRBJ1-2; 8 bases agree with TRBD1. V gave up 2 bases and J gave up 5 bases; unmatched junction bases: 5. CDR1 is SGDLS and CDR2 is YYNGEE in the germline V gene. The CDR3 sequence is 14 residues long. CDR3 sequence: CASSVGQGAYGYTF. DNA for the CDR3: TGTGCCAGCAGCGTCGGCCAGGGGGCGTATGGCTACACCTTC. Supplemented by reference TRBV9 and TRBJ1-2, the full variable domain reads DSGVTQTPKHLITATGQRVTLRCSPRSGDLSVYWYQQSLDQGLQFLIQYYNGEERAKGNILERFSAQQFPDLHSELNLSSLELGDSALYFCASSVGQGAYGYTFGSGTRLTVV.

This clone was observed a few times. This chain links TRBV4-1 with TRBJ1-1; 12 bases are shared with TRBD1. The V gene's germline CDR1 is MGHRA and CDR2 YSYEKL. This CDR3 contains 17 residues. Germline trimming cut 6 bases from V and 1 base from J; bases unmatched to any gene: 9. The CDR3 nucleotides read TGCGCCAGCAGGCATCTCCGGGACAGGGGGCCGAACACTGAAGCTTTCTTT. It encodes CASRHLRDRGPNTEAFF.

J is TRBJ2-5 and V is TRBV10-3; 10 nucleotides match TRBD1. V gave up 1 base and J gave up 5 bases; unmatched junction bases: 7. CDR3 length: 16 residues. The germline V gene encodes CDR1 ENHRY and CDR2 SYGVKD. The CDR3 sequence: CAISELAGTGVETQYF. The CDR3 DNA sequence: TGTGCCATCAGTGAGTTAGCCGGGACAGGGGTTGAGACCCAGTACTTC.

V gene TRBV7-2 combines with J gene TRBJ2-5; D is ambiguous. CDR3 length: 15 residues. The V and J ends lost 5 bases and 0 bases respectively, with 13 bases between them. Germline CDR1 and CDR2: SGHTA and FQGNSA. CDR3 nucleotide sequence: TGTGCCAGCAGCAAAAAGACACCCTACCAAGAGACCCAGTACTTC. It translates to CASSKKTPYQETQYF. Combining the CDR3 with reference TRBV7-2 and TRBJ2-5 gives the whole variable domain GAGVSQSPSNKVTEKGKDVELRCDPISGHTALYWYRQSLGQGLEFLIYFQGNSAPDKSGLPSDRFSAERTGGSVSTLTIQRTQQEDSAVYLCASSKKTPYQETQYFGPGTRLLVL.

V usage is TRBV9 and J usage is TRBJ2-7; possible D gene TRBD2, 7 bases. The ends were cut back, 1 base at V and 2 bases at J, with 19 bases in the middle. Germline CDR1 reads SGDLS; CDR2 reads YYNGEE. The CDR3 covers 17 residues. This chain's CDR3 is CASSVTPGGHLTYEQYF. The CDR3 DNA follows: TGTGCCAGCAGCGTAACCCCCGGGGGGCACCTGACCTACGAGCAGTACTTC.

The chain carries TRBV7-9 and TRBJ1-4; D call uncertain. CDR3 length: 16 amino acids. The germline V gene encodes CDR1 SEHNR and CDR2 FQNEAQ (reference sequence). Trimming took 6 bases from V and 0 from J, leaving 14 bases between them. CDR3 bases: TGTGCCAGCAGTCCGTCGGGAGGTGCAACTAATGAAAAACTGTTTTTT. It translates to CASSPSGGATNEKLFF.

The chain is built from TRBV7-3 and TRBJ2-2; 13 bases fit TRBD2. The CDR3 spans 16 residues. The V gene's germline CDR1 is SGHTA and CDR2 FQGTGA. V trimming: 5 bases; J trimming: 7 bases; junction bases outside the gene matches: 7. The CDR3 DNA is TGTGCCAGCAGCACTACAGGACTAGCGGGAGTCGGGGAGCTGTTTTTT. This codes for CASSTTGLAGVGELFF. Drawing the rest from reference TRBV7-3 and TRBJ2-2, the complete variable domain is GAGVSQTPSNKVTEKGKYVELRCDPISGHTALYWYRQSLGQGPEFLIYFQGTGAADDSGLPNDRFFAVRPEGSVSTLKIQRTERGDSAVYLCASSTTGLAGVGELFFGEGSRLTVL.

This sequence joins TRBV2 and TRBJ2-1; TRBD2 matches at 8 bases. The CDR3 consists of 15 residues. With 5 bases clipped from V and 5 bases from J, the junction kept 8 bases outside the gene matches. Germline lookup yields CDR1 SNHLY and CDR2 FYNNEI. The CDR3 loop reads CASSLLAATHNEQFF. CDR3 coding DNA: TGTGCCAGCAGTCTACTAGCGGCGACGCACAATGAGCAGTTCTTC.

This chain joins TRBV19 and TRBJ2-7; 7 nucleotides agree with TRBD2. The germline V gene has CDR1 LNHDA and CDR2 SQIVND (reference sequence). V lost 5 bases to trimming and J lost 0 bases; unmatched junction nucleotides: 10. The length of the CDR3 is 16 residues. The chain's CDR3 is CASSPPPRGGSYEQYF. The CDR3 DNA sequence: TGTGCCAGTAGTCCCCCTCCCCGCGGGGGCTCCTACGAGCAGTACTTC.

CDR3 region: CASSLSGPLHF. Written as DNA, the CDR3 is TGTGCCAGCAGTTTATCTGGCCCCCTCCACTTT. The chain recombines TRBV28 with TRBJ1-6; D is unclear. V was shortened by 1 base and J by 13 bases, with 5 bases between the two germline ends. CDR3 length: 11 residues. Germline assignment: CDR1 MDHEN and CDR2 SYDVKM.

The CDR3 bases are TGTGCCACCACCGCGGGGGAACTAGCGGGGGCAGAGACCCAGTACTTC. Translation: CATTAGELAGAETQYF. The chain is built from TRBV15 and TRBJ2-5; 11 bases fit TRBD2. Germline V gives CDR1 LNHNV, CDR2 YYDKDF (reference sequence). This CDR3 has 16 amino acids. The V gene end was trimmed by 7 bases and the J gene end by 4 bases; junction bases not matched to a gene: 11.

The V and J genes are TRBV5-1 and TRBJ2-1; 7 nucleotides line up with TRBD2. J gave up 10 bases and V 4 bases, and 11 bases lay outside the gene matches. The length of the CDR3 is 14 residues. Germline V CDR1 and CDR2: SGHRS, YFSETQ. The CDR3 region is CASSPGSWEGEQFF. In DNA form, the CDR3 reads TGCGCCAGCAGCCCGGGGAGTTGGGAGGGCGAGCAGTTCTTC.

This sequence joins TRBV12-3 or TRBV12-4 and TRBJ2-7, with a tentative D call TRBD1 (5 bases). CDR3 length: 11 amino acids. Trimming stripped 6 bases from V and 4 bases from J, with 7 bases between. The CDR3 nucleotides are TGTGCCAGCAGCAAGGGGTACGAGCAGTACTTC. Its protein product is CASSKGYEQYF.

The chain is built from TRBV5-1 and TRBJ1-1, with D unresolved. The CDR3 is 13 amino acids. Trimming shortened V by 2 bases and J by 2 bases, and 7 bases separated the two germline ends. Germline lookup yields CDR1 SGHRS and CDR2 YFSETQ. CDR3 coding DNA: TGCGCCAGCAGCTTCGGGAGTAACACTGAAGCTTTCTTT. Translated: CASSFGSNTEAFF.

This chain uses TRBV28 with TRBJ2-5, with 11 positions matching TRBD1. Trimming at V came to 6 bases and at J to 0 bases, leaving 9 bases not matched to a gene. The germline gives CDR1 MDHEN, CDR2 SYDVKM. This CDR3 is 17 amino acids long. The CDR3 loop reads CASSPGGTGGYQETQYF. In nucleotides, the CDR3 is TGTGCCAGCAGCCCAGGGGGGACAGGGGGTTACCAAGAGACCCAGTACTTC.